This entry lists 18 T cell receptor beta chains sequenced from one sample in a study of blood T cell repertoires in COVID-19. Only in-frame clones appear in the TCRdb table, and some are missing; sequencing was by immunoSEQ multiplex PCR. The sample has roughly 230,000 clones, 80% to 90% seen once; the top ten hold around 0.96%. Sequencing used peripheral blood. The receptors stem from a man in his forties or fifties with acute or convalescent COVID-19.

The chain recombines TRBV5-8 with TRBJ1-1; D call uncertain. Per the germline V gene, CDR1 is SGHTS and CDR2 is YDEGEE. V lost 5 bases to trimming and J lost 8 bases, with 16 bases between them. The CDR3 runs to 13 residues. This chain's CDR3 is CASRPGIHGEAFF. The CDR3 DNA reads as TGTGCCAGCAGACCCGGGATCCACGGGGAAGCTTTCTTT.

The chain employs TRBV5-6 and TRBJ2-7; D not certain. There are 12 residues in the CDR3. Germline V lookup: CDR1 SGHDT, CDR2 YYEEEE. Trimming removed 0 bases at V and 5 bases at J, with 6 bases between. The DNA for the CDR3 is TGTGCCAGCAGCTTGGGAGGTGACGAGCAGTACTTC. It is translated as CASSLGGDEQYF.

The V call is TRBV9, the J call TRBJ1-5, with TRBD1 identical over 7 bases. Per germline, CDR1 SGDLS and CDR2 YYNGEE. The V and J ends lost 0 bases and 5 bases, in that order; junction bases with no gene match: 2. There are 14 residues in the CDR3. CDR3 sequence: CASSVGQGYQPQHF. The CDR3 DNA is TGTGCCAGCAGCGTAGGACAGGGATATCAGCCCCAGCATTTT.

This chain links TRBV2 with TRBJ1-5; 7 bases match TRBD1. Looked up from germline, CDR1 is SNHLY and CDR2 is FYNNEI. The V segment lost 5 bases and the J segment 4 bases; nucleotides outside the gene matches: 5. CDR3 length equals 14 residues. DNA of the CDR3: TGTGCCAGCAGTACAATGACAGGGAATCAGCCCCAGCATTTT. Translation gives CASSTMTGNQPQHF.

The rearrangement joins TRBV15 to TRBJ1-1; tentatively, D is TRBD1 (5 bases). V lost 0 bases and J lost 11, with 10 bases in between. This CDR3 has 12 residues. Germline lookup yields CDR1 LNHNV and CDR2 YYDKDF (reference sequence). The CDR3 nucleotides are TGTGCCACCAGCAGAGATCAGGGAACGGCTTTCTTT. As protein: CATSRDQGTAFF.

The chain joins TRBV4-3 to TRBJ1-4; D is ambiguous. V was trimmed by 0 bases and J by 5 bases, leaving 16 bases between them. CDR3 size: 17 residues. CDR1 and CDR2 (germline): LGHNA, YSLEER. Written as DNA, the CDR3 is TGCGCCAGCAGCCAAGATATCCTTGGGCAGGTGAATGAAAAACTGTTTTTT. This codes for CASSQDILGQVNEKLFF.

V usage is TRBV13 and J usage is TRBJ2-1; D gene uncertain. Trimming removed 5 bases from V and 6 bases from J, with 14 bases in between. The CDR3 is 14 amino acids. Germline V gene lookup returns CDR1 PRHDT and CDR2 FYEKMQ (reference sequence). The CDR3 spells CASSPTDVVNEQFF. The CDR3 DNA reads as TGTGCCAGCAGCCCCACAGACGTCGTCAATGAGCAGTTCTTC.

The genes are TRBV5-4 and TRBJ1-2; TRBD1 matches 10 bases. V shed 4 bases and J 8 bases; nucleotides not matched to a gene: 17. This CDR3 has 17 amino acids. Per germline, CDR1 SGHNT and CDR2 YYREEE (reference sequence). The DNA of the CDR3 is TGTGCCAGCAGCCCCCCCGGGACAGGGGTTCTTTTGGAAGGCTACACCTTC. This gives the protein CASSPPGTGVLLEGYTF.

The genes are TRBV10-3 and TRBJ1-1; weak D call: TRBD1 (5 bases). Germline V gives CDR1 ENHRY, CDR2 SYGVKD. CDR3 length: 13 residues. V was pared by 11 bases and J by 5 bases, with 18 bases between. CDR3 nucleotide sequence: TGTGCCGTCCGTGGGGCCTCGACGACTGAAGCTTTCTTT. It is translated as CAVRGASTTEAFF.

The V gene is TRBV15, the J gene TRBJ1-2; TRBD1 aligns across 9 bases. This CDR3 spans 15 amino acids. Germline V lookup: CDR1 LNHNV, CDR2 YYDKDF (reference sequence). Trimming cost V 8 bases and J 8 bases; bases outside gene matches: 15. CDR3 in amino acids: CATQRPGQGYGGYTF. The CDR3, as DNA: TGTGCCACCCAACGTCCGGGACAGGGATATGGAGGCTACACCTTC.

The chain is built from TRBV28 and TRBJ1-4, with TRBD1 as a possible D gene (5 bases). V was shortened by 3 bases and J by 7 bases, with 12 bases between the two germline ends. CDR3 length: 14 residues. Germline V gene sequence: CDR1 MDHEN, CDR2 SYDVKM. CDR3 DNA: TGTGCCAGCAGTTTCCTTTCAAGGGGTGAAAAACTGTTTTTT. This translates into CASSFLSRGEKLFF.

The chain is built from TRBV9 and TRBJ1-2; 7 nucleotides align to TRBD1. Germline-derived CDR1 and CDR2 are SGDLS and YYNGEE. CDR3 size: 14 residues. V lost 0 bases, J lost 8 bases, and 7 bases stayed unmatched. The CDR3 nucleotides are TGTGCCAGCAGCGTAGACAGGGGTTTGAGGGGCTACACCTTC. Its protein is CASSVDRGLRGYTF.

The rearrangement joins TRBV10-1 to TRBJ2-1; 11 nucleotides match TRBD2. The germline gives CDR1 WNHNN, CDR2 SYGVQD (reference sequence). CDR3 length: 18 amino acids. The J segment lost 0 bases and the V segment lost 3 bases, leaving 7 bases of the junction unmatched. CDR3 DNA sequence: TGCGCCAGCAGTGATGGTCTAGCGGGGGGTAGCTCCTACAATGAGCAGTTCTTC. It specifies CASSDGLAGGSSYNEQFF.

The chain carries TRBV19 and TRBJ2-7, with a weak D call TRBD2 (6 bases). V was trimmed by 6 bases and J by 6 bases, leaving 15 bases between them. This CDR3 has 13 residues. Germline assignment: CDR1 LNHDA and CDR2 SQIVND (reference sequence). CDR3 DNA sequence: TGTGCCAGTAGCTCCCCCGCGGGGTTCGAGCAGTACTTC. This gives the protein CASSSPAGFEQYF.

This clone was picked up one time. The chain employs TRBV5-4 and TRBJ1-3; maybe TRBD1 (5 bases). The CDR3 consists of 14 residues. CDR1 and CDR2 from the germline V gene are SGHNT and YYREEE (reference sequence). V lost 2 bases, J lost 7 bases, and 13 bases lay in between. As DNA, the CDR3 is TGTGCCAGCAGCTTCGGGGGGTTGCGGAACACCATATATTTT. This sequence encodes CASSFGGLRNTIYF.

This clone has more than one count but fewer than ten. V is TRBV9 and J is TRBJ1-2, with D unclear. The ends were cut back, 4 bases at V and 3 bases at J, with 16 bases in the middle. This CDR3 comprises 15 residues. Germline CDR1 reads SGDLS; CDR2 reads YYNGEE. CDR3 protein: CASSQPPWGDYGYTF. CDR3 nucleotides: TGTGCCAGCAGCCAACCTCCTTGGGGAGACTATGGCTACACCTTC.

This clone was observed a few times. The chain employs TRBV28 and TRBJ1-2, with a tentative D call TRBD1 (5 bases). With 7 bases removed from V and 5 bases from J, the gap between germline ends came to 23 bases. The CDR3 runs to 16 residues. Germline CDR1 is MDHEN and CDR2 is SYDVKM. The DNA of the CDR3 is TGTGCCAGCACTCTTGGTGGGGGGGGGAAGTTATATGGCTACACCTTC. Residues: CASTLGGGGKLYGYTF.

Only a few counts were recorded for this clone. This chain links TRBV5-4 with TRBJ1-2; TRBD1 aligns across 7 bases. Germline CDR1 reads SGHNT; CDR2 reads YYREEE (reference sequence). V lost 0 bases to trimming and J lost 8 bases; unmatched junction nucleotides: 4. This CDR3 spans 13 amino acids. Here the CDR3 reads CASSLADRWGYTF. CDR3 nucleotide sequence: TGTGCCAGCAGCTTGGCGGACAGGTGGGGCTACACCTTC. Combining the CDR3 with reference TRBV5-4 and TRBJ1-2 gives the whole variable domain ETGVTQSPTHLIKTRGQQVTLRCSSQSGHNTVSWYQQALGQGPQFIFQYYREEENGRGNFPPRFSGLQFPNYSSELNVNALELDDSALYLCASSLADRWGYTFGSGTRLTVV.